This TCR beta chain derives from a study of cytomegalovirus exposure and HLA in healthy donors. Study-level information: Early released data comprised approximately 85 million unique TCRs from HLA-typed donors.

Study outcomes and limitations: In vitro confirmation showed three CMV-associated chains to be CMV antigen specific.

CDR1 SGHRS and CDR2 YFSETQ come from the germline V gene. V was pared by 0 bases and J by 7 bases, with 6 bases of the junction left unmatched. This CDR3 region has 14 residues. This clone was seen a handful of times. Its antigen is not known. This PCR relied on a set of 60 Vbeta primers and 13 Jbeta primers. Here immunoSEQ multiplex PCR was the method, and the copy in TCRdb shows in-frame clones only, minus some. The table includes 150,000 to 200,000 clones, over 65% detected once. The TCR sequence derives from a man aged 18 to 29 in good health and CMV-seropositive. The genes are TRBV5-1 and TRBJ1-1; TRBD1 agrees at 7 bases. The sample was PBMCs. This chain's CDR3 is CASSLDTGVNEAFF. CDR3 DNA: TGCGCCAGCAGCTTGGATACAGGGGTTAATGAAGCTTTCTTT.